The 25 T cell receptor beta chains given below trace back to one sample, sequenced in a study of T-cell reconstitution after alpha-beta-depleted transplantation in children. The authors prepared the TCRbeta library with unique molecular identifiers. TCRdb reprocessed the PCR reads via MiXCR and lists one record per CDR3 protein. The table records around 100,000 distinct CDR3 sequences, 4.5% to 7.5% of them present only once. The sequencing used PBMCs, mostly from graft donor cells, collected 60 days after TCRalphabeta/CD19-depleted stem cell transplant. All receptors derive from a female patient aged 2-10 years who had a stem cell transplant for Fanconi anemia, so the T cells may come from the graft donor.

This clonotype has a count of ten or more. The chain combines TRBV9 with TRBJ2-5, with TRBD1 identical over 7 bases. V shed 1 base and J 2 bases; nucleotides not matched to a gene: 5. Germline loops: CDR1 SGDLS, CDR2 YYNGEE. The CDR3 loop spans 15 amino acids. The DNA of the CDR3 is TGTGCCAGCAGCGTATCCGGGACAGCGCAAGAGACCCAGTACTTC. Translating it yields CASSVSGTAQETQYF.

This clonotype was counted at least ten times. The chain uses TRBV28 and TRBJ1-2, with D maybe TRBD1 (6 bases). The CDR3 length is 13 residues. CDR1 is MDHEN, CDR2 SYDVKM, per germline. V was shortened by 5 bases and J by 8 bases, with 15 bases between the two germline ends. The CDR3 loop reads CASSIQGWGGYTF. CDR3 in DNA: TGTGCCAGCAGTATACAGGGTTGGGGAGGCTACACCTTC.

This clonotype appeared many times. CDR3 in amino acids: CSAPGVTADTQYF. The CDR3 DNA reads TGCAGTGCCCCTGGGGTGACAGCAGATACGCAGTATTTT. The chain recombines TRBV20-1 with TRBJ2-3, with D possibly matching TRBD1 (5 bases). Trimming stripped 6 bases from V and 4 bases from J, with 14 bases between. The germline gives CDR1 DFQATT, CDR2 SNEGSKA (reference sequence). The CDR3 has 13 residues.

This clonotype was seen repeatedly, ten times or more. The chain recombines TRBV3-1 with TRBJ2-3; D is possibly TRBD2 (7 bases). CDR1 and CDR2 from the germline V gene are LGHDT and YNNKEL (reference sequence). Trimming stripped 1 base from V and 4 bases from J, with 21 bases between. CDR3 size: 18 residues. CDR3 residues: CASSQVLGGATGPDTQYF. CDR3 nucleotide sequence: TGTGCCAGCAGCCAAGTATTGGGGGGGGCCACTGGGCCAGATACGCAGTATTTT.

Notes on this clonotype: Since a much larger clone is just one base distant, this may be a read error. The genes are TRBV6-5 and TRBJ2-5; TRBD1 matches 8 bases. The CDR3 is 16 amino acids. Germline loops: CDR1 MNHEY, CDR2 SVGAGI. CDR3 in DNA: TGTGCCAGCAGTTACTCCCCGGACAGGGCCGAAGAGAGCCAGTACTTC. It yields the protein CASSYSPDRAEESQYF.

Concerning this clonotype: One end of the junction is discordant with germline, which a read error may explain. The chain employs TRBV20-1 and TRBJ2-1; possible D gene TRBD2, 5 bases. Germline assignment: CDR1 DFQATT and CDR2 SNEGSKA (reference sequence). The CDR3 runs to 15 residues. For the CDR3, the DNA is TGCTGTGCTAGTCGCGGAGGAGGCTCCTACAATGAGCAGTTCTTC. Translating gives CCASRGGGSYNEQFF.

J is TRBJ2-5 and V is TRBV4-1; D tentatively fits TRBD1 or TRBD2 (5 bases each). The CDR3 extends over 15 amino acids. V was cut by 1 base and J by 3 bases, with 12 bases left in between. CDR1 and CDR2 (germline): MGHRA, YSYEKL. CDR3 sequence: CASSQVEGREETQYF. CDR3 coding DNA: TGCGCCAGCAGCCAAGTTGAGGGGCGAGAAGAGACCCAGTACTTC.

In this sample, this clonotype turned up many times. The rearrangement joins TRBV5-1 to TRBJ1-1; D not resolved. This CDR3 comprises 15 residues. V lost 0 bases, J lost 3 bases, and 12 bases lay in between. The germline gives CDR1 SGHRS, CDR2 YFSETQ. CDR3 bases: TGCGCCAGCAGCTTGGGTGGGGTAACGGACACTGAAGCTTTCTTT. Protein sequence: CASSLGGVTDTEAFF.

CDR3 protein: CASSFPLASGSYNEQFF. CDR3 DNA: TGTGCCAGCAGCTTCCCGTTAGCTAGCGGGTCCTACAATGAGCAGTTCTTC. This chain joins TRBV2 and TRBJ2-1, with 8 positions matching TRBD2. The CDR3 extends over 17 amino acids. J lost 1 base, V lost 6 bases, and 11 bases had no gene match. Germline-derived CDR1 and CDR2 are SNHLY and FYNNEI.

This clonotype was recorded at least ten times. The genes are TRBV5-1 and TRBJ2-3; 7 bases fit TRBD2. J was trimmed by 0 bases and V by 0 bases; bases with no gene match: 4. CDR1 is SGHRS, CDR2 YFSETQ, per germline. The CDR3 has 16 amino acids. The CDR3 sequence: CASSLAGGSSTDTQYF. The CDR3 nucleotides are TGCGCCAGCAGCTTGGCGGGAGGCTCTAGCACAGATACGCAGTATTTT.

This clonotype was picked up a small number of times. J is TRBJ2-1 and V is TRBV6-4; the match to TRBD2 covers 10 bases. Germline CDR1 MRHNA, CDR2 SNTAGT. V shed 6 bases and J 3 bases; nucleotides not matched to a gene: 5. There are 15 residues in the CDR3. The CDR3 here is CASSEIAGGYNEQFF. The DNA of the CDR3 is TGTGCCAGCAGCGAGATAGCGGGGGGCTACAATGAGCAGTTCTTC.

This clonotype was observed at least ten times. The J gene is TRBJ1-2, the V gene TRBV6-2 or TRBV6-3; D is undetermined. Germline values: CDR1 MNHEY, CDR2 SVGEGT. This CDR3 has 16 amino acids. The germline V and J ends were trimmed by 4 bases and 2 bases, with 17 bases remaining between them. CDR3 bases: TGTGCCAGCAGTTCGCAGCGCTCCTCTCGGAACTATGGCTACACCTTC. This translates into CASSSQRSSRNYGYTF.

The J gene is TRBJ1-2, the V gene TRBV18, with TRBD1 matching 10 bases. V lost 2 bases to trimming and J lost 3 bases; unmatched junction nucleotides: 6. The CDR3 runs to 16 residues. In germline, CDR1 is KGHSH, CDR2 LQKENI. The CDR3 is CASSPGGTGEDYGYTF. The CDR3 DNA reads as TGTGCCAGCTCACCAGGTGGGACAGGGGAGGACTATGGCTACACCTTC.

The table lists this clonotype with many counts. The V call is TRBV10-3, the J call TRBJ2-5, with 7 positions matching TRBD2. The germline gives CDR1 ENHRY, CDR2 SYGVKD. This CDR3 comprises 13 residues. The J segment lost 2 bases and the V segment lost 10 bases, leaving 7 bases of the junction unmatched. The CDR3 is CASQAGIQETQYF. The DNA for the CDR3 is TGTGCCAGCCAAGCGGGGATACAAGAGACCCAGTACTTC.

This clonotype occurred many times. The CDR3 DNA is TGCGCCAGCAGCTTGGAACCGCTAGCGATCTACGAGCAGTACTTC. This encodes CASSLEPLAIYEQYF. V is TRBV5-1 and J is TRBJ2-7; maybe TRBD2 (6 bases). The CDR3 is 15 amino acids. Trimming left V 0 bases short and J 3 bases short, with 13 bases between. Germline V gives CDR1 SGHRS, CDR2 YFSETQ.

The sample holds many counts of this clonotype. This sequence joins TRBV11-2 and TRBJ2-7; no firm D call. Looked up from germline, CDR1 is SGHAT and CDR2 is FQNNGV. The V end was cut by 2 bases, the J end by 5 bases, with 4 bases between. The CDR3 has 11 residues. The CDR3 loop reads CASSLSDEQYF. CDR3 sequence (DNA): TGTGCCAGCAGCTTATCGGACGAGCAGTACTTC.

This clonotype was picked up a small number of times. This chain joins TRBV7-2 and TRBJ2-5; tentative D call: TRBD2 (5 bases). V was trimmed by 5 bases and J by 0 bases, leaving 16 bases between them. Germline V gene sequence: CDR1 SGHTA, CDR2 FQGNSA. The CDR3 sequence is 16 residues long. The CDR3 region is CASSPGIGGYQETQYF. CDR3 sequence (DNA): TGTGCCAGCAGCCCCGGAATCGGCGGGTACCAAGAGACCCAGTACTTC.

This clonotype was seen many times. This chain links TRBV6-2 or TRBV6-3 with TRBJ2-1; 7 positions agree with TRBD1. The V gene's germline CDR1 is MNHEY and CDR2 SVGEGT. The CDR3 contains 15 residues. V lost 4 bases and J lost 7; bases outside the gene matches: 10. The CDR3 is CASSWTQGVRNEQFF. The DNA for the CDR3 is TGTGCCAGCAGTTGGACCCAGGGGGTTAGGAATGAGCAGTTCTTC.

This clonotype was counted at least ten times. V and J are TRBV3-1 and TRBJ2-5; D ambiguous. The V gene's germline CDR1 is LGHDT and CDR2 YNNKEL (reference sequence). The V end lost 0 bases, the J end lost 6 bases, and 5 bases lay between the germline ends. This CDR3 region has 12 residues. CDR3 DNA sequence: TGTGCCAGCAGCCAAGATATACAGACCCAGTACTTC. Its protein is CASSQDIQTQYF.

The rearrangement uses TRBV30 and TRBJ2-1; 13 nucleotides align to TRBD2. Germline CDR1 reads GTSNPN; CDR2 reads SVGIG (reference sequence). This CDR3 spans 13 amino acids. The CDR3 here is CAESLAGGWEQFF. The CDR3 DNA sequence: TGTGCAGAATCACTAGCGGGGGGGTGGGAGCAGTTCTTC.

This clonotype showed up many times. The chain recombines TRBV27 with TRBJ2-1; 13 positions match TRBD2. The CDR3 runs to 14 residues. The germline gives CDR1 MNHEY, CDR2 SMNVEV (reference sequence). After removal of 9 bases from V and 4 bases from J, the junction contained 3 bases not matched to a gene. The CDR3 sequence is CASTTSGRYNEQFF. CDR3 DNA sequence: TGTGCCAGTACGACTAGCGGGAGGTACAATGAGCAGTTCTTC.

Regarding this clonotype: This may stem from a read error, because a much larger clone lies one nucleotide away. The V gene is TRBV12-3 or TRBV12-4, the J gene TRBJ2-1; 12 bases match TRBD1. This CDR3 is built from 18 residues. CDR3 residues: CACSLHGGGTGGRGEQFF. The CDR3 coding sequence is TGTGCCTGCAGTTTACATGGAGGGGGGACAGGGGGCAGGGGTGAGCAGTTCTTC.

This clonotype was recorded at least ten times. Here the CDR3 DNA reads TGTGCCAGCAGCATTAACAGGGTAAATCCGTCCGAGCAGTACTTC. This codes for CASSINRVNPSEQYF. This chain connects TRBV11-2 to TRBJ2-7, with D possibly matching TRBD1 (6 bases). Germline V gene sequence: CDR1 SGHAT, CDR2 FQNNGV. The CDR3 is 15 residues long. Deletions cut 5 bases from V and 6 bases from J, with 20 bases between. Combining the CDR3 with reference TRBV11-2 and TRBJ2-7 gives the whole variable domain EAGVAQSPRYKIIEKRQSVAFWCNPISGHATLYWYQQILGQGPKLLIQFQNNGVVDDSQLPKDRFSAERLKGVDSTLKIQPAKLEDSAVYLCASSINRVNPSEQYFGPGTRLTVT.

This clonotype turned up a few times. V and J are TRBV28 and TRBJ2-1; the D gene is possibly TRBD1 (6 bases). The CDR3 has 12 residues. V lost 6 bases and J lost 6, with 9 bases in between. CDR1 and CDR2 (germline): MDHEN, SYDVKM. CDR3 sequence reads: CASRVRGNEQFF. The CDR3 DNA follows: TGTGCCAGCAGGGTCAGGGGCAATGAGCAGTTCTTC.

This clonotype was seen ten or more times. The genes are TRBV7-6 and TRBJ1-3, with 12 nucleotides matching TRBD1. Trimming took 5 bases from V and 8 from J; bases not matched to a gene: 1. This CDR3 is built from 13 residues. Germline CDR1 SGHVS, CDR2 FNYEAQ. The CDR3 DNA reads TGTGCCAGCAGCGGGACAGGGGGCGACACCATATATTTT. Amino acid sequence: CASSGTGGDTIYF.